This T cell receptor (beta chain) was recorded in a study of blood T cell repertoires in COVID-19. Clones were sequenced by immunoSEQ multiplex PCR, and TCRdb holds only the in-frame ones, with some missing. The repertoire holds under 300,000 clones, with roughly 85% as singletons. The CDR3 extends over 11 amino acids. Germline CDR1 reads SGHDT; CDR2 reads YYEEEE. Trimming shortened V by 1 base and J by 9 bases, and 5 bases separated the two germline ends. The sample taken for sequencing was PBMCs or T cells enriched from blood (not recorded which). This chain uses TRBV5-6 with TRBJ1-3; the D is unclear. The receptor was isolated from a woman aged 45-59 years who had recovered from COVID-19. The chain's CDR3 is CASSLTGTIYF. DNA for the CDR3: TGTGCCAGCAGCTTGACCGGCACCATATATTTT.